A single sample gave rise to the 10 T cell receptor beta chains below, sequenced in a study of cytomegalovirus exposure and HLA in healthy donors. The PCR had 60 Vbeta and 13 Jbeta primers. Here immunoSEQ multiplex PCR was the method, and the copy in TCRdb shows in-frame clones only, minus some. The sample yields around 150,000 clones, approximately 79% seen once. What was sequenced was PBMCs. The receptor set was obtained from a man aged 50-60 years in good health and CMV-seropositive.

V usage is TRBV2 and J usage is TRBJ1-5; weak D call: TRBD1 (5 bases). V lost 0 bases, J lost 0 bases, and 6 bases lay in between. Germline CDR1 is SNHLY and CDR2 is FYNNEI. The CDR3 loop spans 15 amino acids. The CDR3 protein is CASSEARGSNQPQHF. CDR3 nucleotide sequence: TGTGCCAGCAGTGAAGCTAGGGGTAGCAATCAGCCCCAGCATTTT.

In DNA form, the CDR3 reads TGTGCCAGCAGCCTCTACCGCCAAGAGACCCAGTACTTC. Amino acids: CASSLYRQETQYF. The gene calls are TRBV5-8 and TRBJ2-5; D gene unclear. This CDR3 has 13 amino acids. Germline V gives CDR1 SGHTS, CDR2 YDEGEE. Trimming cost V 4 bases and J 1 base, with 8 bases left between them.

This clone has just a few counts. The CDR3 spells CARSSHRQDENEKLFF. CDR3 DNA sequence: TGTGCCAGAAGCTCCCACCGACAGGATGAGAATGAAAAACTGTTTTTT. V and J are TRBV5-3 and TRBJ1-4; possible D gene TRBD1, 6 bases. TRBV5-3 is designated an ORF whose function remains uncertain. Deletions cut 3 bases from V and 5 bases from J, with 17 bases between. The CDR3 consists of 16 residues.

CDR3 sequence reads: CASSLSRLDTQYF. CDR3 nucleotides: TGTGCCAGCAGCTTATCGAGGCTAGATACGCAGTATTTT. The chain recombines TRBV7-6 with TRBJ2-3; D remains unclear. The CDR3 runs 13 residues. Per the germline V gene, CDR1 is SGHVS and CDR2 is FNYEAQ. V lost 2 bases, J lost 5 bases, and 8 bases lay in between.

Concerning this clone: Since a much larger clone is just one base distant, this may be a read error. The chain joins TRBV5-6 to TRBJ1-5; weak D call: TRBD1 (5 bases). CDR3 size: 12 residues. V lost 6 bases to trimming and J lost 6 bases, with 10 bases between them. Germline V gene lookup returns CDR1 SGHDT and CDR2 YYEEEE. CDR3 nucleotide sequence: TGTGCCAGCACCGGGGGAAGTCAGCCCCAGCATTTT. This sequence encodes CASTGGSQPQHF.

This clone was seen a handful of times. CDR3 in DNA: TGTGCCAGCAGCTTGGTGGCGGGAGGCCGGGAGACCCAGTACTTC. Its translation: CASSLVAGGRETQYF. V is TRBV5-6 and J is TRBJ2-5; 8 bases align to TRBD2. V lost 0 bases and J lost 5; bases outside the gene matches: 6. CDR3 size: 15 residues. The germline CDR1 and CDR2 sequences are SGHDT and YYEEEE.

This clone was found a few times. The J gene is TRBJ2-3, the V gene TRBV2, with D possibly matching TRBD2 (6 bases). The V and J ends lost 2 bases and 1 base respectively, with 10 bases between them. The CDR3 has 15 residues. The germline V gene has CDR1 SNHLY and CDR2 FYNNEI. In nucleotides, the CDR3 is TGTGCCAGCAGTGAAAGGGCTAGCGGCACAGATACGCAGTATTTT. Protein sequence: CASSERASGTDTQYF.

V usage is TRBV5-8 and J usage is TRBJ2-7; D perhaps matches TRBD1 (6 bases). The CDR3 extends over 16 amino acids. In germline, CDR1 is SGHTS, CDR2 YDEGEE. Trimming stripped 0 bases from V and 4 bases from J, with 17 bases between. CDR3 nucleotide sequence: TGTGCCAGCAGCTTGGCCGGGGACACGAGGCCGTACGAGCAGTACTTC. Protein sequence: CASSLAGDTRPYEQYF.

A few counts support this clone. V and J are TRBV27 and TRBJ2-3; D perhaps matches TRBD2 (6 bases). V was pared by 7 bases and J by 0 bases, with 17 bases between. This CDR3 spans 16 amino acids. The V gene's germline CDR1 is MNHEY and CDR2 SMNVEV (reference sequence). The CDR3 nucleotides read TGTGCCAGCACCAACCTAGCGATTAGTAGCACAGATACGCAGTATTTT. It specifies CASTNLAISSTDTQYF.

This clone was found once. CDR3 region: CASSYGLAGVETQYF. CDR3 DNA sequence: TGTGCCAGCAGTTATGGACTAGCGGGAGTAGAGACCCAGTACTTC. The chain uses TRBV2 and TRBJ2-5, with 13 bases matching TRBD2. After removal of 5 bases from V and 4 bases from J, the junction contained 4 bases not matched to a gene. Germline V CDR1 and CDR2: SNHLY, FYNNEI. The CDR3 has 15 residues. The full variable domain, rest sourced from reference TRBV2 and TRBJ2-5, is EPEVTQTPSHQVTQMGQEVILRCVPISNHLYFYWYRQILGQKVEFLVSFYNNEISEKSEIFDDQFSVERPDGSNFTLKIRSTKLEDSAMYFCASSYGLAGVETQYFGPGTRLLVL.